A selection of T cell receptor beta chains follows, all from one sample in a study of T cell responses to AZD1222 COVID-19 vaccine. Produced via immunoSEQ multiplex PCR; TCRdb's table is partial and in-frame only. The sample yields approximately 130,000 clones, around nine tenths seen once. Sequenced material: peripheral blood, taken on day 0 of AZD1222 vaccination. The origin of the receptors is an adult in good health. Each CDR3 is given with its conserved first and last residue. Each record gives: D gene, clone size, J gene, V gene, CDR3 protein, CDR3 DNA. A D gene is named only where the DNA matches it firmly. The size field is filled for only some rows; it gives once, few, many or a size class.

TRBD1 | . | TRBJ1-6 | TRBV9 | CASSVDRGDNSPLHF | TGTGCCAGCAGCGTAGACAGGGGAGATAATTCACCCCTCCACTTT
. | . | TRBJ2-1 | TRBV25-1 | CASSEFGTAAYNEQFF | TGTGCCAGCAGTGAATTCGGGACTGCCGCCTACAATGAGCAGTTCTTC
TRBD1 | . | TRBJ1-1 | TRBV27 | CASRSRQGNTEAFF | TGTGCCAGCAGAAGTCGACAGGGGAACACTGAAGCTTTCTTT
TRBD1 | . | TRBJ1-1 | TRBV28 | CASIPTGTGGNTEAFF | TGTGCCAGCATTCCTACCGGGACAGGGGGGAACACTGAAGCTTTCTTT
TRBD2 | once | TRBJ2-1 | TRBV5-1 | CASSLGWAGVSDEQFF | TGCGCCAGCAGCTTGGGTTGGGCGGGAGTGTCAGATGAGCAGTTCTTC
. | . | TRBJ2-2 | TRBV6-5 | CASTPGQAGGLFF | TGTGCCAGCACCCCGGGACAAGCGGGTGGGCTGTTTTTT
. | . | TRBJ2-5 | TRBV19 | CASSPLRRGWQETQYF | TGTGCCAGTAGCCCCCTCCGCCGGGGATGGCAAGAGACCCAGTACTTC
. | . | TRBJ2-5 | TRBV11-2 | CASSPHRDPWGETQYF | TGTGCCAGCAGCCCCCACAGGGACCCGTGGGGGGAGACCCAGTACTTC
TRBD1 | . | TRBJ2-1 | TRBV5-1 | CASSRDRVNEQFF | TGCGCCAGCAGCCGCGACAGGGTCAATGAGCAGTTCTTC
. | . | TRBJ2-7 | TRBV5-1 | CASSLGTPAYYEQYF | TGCGCCAGCAGCTTGGGGACTCCGGCCTACTACGAGCAGTACTTC
. | . | TRBJ2-5 | TRBV7-8 | CASNPLGTQETQYF | TGTGCCAGCAACCCTTTGGGGACCCAAGAGACCCAGTACTTC
TRBD1 | . | TRBJ2-7 | TRBV6-2/TRBV6-3 | CASSSGTGDEQYF | TGTGCCAGCAGCTCCGGGACAGGGGACGAGCAGTACTTC
TRBD1 | . | TRBJ1-5 | TRBV6-1 | CASSEGQGSNQPQHF | TGTGCCAGCAGTGAGGGACAGGGGAGCAATCAGCCCCAGCATTTT
TRBD2 | . | TRBJ2-7 | TRBV25-1 | CASSDEAGGIYEQYF | TGTGCCAGCAGTGACGAAGCGGGAGGGATCTACGAGCAGTACTTC